The 2 T cell receptor beta chains below were found in one sample sequenced in a study of cytomegalovirus exposure and HLA in healthy donors. The repertoire was sequenced with immunoSEQ multiplex PCR; TCRdb's copy has only in-frame clones and lacks some. The top ten clones hold less than 1.5% of a sample with approximately 110,000 clones, about 94% of them seen once. Sequencing was performed on PBMCs. The receptors shown here come from a woman younger than 30 in good health and CMV-seronegative.

The chain is built from TRBV7-2 and TRBJ2-5, with 8 nucleotides matching TRBD1. This CDR3 spans 14 amino acids. Germline CDR1 reads SGHTA; CDR2 reads FQGNSA. After removal of 3 bases from V and 4 bases from J, the junction contained 4 bases not matched to a gene. CDR3 DNA: TGTGCCAGCAGCTTGGACAGGGTGGCAGAGACCCAGTACTTC. It codes for CASSLDRVAETQYF.

The chain has TRBV10-3 and TRBJ1-1; the D gene is possibly TRBD1 (5 bases). From germline, CDR1 is ENHRY and CDR2 SYGVKD. There are 14 residues in the CDR3. V was shortened by 3 bases and J by 4 bases, with 12 bases between the two germline ends. CDR3 DNA: TGTGCCATCAGTGAACGGGGGGTCACCACTGAAGCTTTCTTT. Amino acids: CAISERGVTTEAFF.